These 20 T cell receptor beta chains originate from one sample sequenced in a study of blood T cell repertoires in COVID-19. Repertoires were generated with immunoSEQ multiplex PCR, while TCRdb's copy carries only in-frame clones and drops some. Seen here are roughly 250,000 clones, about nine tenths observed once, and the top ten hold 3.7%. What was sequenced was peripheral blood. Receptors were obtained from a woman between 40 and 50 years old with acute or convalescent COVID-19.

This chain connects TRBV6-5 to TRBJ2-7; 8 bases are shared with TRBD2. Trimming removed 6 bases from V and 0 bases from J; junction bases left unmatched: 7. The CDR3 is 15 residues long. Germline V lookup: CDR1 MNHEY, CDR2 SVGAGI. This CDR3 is CASSRGGRNSYEQYV. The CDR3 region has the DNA TGTGCCAGCAGCCGCGGGGGGAGAAACTCCTACGAGCAGTACGTC.

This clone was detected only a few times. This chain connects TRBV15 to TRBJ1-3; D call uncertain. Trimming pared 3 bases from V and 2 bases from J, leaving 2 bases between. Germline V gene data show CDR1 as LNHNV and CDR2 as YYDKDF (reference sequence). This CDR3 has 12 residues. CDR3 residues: CATSSTGNTIYF. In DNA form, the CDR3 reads TGTGCCACCAGCAGTACTGGAAACACCATATATTTT.

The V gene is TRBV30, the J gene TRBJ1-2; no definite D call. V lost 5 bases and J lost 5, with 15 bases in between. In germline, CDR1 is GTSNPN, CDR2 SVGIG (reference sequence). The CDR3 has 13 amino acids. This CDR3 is CAWAQTNPYGYTF. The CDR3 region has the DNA TGTGCCTGGGCCCAGACAAATCCTTATGGCTACACCTTC.

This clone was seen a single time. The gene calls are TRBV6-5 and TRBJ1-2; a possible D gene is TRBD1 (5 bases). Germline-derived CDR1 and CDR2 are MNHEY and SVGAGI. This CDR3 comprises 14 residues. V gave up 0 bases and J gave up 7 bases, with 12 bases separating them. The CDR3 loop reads CASSYSAGLSGYTF. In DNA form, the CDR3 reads TGTGCCAGCAGTTACTCGGCAGGGCTTTCTGGCTACACCTTC.

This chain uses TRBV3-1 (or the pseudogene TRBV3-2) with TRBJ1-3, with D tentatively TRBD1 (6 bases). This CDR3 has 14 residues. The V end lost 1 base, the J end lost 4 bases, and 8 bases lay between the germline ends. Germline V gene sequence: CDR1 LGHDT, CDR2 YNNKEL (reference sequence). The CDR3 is CASSQGGGGNTIYF. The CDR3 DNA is TGTGCCAGCAGCCAAGGGGGGGGCGGAAACACCATATATTTT.

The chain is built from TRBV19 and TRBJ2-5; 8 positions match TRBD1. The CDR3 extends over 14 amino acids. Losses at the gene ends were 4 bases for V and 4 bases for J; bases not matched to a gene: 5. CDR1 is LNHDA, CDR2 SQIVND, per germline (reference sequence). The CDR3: CASSTSGTGETQYF. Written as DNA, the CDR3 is TGTGCCAGTAGTACTTCCGGGACAGGAGAGACCCAGTACTTC.

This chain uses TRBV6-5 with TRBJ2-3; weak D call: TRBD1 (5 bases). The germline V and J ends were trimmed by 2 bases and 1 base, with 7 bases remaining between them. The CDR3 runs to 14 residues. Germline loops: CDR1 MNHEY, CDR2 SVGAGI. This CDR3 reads CASSYLGGTDTQYF. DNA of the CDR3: TGTGCCAGCAGTTACCTAGGGGGCACAGATACGCAGTATTTT.

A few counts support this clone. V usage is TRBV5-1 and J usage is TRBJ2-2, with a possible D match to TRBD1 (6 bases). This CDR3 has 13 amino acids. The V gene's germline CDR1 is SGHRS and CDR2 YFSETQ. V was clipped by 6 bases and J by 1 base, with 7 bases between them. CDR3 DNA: TGCGCCAGCAAACAGGGGAACACCGGGGAGCTGTTTTTT. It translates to CASKQGNTGELFF.

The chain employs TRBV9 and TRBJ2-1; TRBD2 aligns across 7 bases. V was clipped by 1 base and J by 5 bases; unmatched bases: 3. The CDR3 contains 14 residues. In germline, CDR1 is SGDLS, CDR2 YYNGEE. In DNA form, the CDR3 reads TGTGCCAGCAGCGTAAGCGGGGCCGACAATGAGCAGTTCTTC. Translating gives CASSVSGADNEQFF.

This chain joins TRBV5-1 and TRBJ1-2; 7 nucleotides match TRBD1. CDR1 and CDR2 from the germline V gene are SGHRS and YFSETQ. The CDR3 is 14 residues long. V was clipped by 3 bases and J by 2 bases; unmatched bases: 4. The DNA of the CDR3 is TGCGCCAGCAGCTCGGGACAGCCGAACTATGGCTACACCTTC. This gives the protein CASSSGQPNYGYTF.

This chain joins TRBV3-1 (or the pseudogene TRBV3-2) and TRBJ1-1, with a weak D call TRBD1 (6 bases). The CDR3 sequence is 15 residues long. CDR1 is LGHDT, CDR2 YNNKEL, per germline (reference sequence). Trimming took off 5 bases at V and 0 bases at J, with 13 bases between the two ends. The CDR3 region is CASSADRRMNTEAFF. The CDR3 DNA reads TGTGCCAGCAGCGCTGACAGGAGAATGAACACTGAAGCTTTCTTT.

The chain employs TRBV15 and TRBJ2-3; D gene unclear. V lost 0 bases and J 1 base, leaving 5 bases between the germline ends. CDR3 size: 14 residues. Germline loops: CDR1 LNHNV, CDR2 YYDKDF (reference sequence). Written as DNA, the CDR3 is TGTGCCACCAGCAGAGATCAGGGCACAGATACGCAGTATTTT. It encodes CATSRDQGTDTQYF. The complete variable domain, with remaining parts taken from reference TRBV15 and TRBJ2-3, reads DAMVIQNPRYQVTQFGKPVTLSCSQTLNHNVMYWYQQKSSQAPKLLFHYYDKDFNNEADTPDNFQSRRPNTSFCFLDIRSPGLGDTAMYLCATSRDQGTDTQYFGPGTRLTVL.

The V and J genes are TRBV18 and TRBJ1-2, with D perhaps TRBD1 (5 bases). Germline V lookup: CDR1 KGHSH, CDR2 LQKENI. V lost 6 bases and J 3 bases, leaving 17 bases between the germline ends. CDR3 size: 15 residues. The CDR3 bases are TGTGCCAGCTCGGCACAAGGGGCGCAAGACTATGGCTACACCTTC. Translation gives CASSAQGAQDYGYTF.

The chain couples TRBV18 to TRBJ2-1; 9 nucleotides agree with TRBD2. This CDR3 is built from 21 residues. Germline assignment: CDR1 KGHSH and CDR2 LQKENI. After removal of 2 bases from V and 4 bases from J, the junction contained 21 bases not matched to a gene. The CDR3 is CASSPEWAGGPLEHPYNEQFF. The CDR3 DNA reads TGTGCCAGCTCACCAGAGTGGGCGGGGGGGCCCCTTGAACATCCTTACAATGAGCAGTTCTTC.

CDR3 sequence (DNA): TGTGCCAGCAGCTTCGAGACGGGTGGCTACACCTTC. Amino acid sequence: CASSFETGGYTF. The V gene is TRBV7-9, the J gene TRBJ1-2; D unresolved. This CDR3 has 12 residues. Trimming pared 3 bases from V and 7 bases from J, leaving 9 bases between. From germline, CDR1 is SEHNR and CDR2 FQNEAQ (reference sequence).

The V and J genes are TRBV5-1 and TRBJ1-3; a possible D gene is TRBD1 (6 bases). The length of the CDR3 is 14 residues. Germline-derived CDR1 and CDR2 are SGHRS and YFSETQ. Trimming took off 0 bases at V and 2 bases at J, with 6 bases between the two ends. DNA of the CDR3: TGCGCCAGCAGCTTGGACAGGGCTGGAAACACCATATATTTT. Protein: CASSLDRAGNTIYF.

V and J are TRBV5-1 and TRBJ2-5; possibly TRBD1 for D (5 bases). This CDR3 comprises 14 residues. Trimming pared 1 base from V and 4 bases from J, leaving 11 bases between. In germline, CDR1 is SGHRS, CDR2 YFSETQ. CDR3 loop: CASSLRPGPETQYF. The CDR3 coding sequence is TGCGCCAGCAGCTTGCGCCCAGGGCCAGAGACCCAGTACTTC.

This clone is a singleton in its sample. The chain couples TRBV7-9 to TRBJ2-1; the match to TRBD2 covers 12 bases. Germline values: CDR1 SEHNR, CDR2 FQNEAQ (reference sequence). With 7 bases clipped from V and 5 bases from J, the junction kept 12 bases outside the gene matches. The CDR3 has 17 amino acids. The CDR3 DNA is TGTGCCAGCACCTCTAGCGGGGGGGCACGGCGAGACAATGAGCAGTTCTTC. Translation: CASTSSGGARRDNEQFF.

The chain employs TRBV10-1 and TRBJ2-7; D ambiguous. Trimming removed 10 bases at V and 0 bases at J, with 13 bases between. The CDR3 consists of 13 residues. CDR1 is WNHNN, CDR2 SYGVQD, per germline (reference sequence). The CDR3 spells CATRKKSSYEQYV. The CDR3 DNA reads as TGCGCCACCAGAAAAAAGAGCTCCTACGAGCAGTACGTC.

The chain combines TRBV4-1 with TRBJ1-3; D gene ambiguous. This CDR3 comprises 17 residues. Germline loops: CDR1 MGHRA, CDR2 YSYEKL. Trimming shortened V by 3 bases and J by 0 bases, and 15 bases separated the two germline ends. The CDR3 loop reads CASSHIILGVSGNTIYF. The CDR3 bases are TGCGCCAGCAGCCATATCATTTTGGGAGTCTCTGGAAACACCATATATTTT.